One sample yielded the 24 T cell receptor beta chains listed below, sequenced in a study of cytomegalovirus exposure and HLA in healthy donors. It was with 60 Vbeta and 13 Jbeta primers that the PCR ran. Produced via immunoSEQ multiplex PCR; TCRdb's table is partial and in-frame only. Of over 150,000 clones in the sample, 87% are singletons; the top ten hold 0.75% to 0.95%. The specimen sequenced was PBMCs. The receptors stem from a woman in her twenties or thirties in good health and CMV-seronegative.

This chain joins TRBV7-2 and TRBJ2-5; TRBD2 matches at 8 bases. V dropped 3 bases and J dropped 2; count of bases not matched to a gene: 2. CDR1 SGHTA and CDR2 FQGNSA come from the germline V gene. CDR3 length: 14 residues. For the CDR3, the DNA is TGTGCCAGCAGCTTTGGCGGGGGGCAAGAGACCCAGTACTTC. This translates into CASSFGGGQETQYF.

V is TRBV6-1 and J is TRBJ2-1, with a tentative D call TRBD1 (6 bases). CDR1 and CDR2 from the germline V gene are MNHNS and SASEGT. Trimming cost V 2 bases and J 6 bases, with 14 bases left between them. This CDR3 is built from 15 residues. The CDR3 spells CASSELVGALNEQFF. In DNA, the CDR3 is TGTGCCAGCAGTGAATTGGTGGGGGCCCTCAATGAGCAGTTCTTC.

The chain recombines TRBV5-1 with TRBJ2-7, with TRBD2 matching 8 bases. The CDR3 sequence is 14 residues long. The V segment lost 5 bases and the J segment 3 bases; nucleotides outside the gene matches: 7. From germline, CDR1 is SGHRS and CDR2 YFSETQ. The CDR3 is CASRTGLVFYEQYF. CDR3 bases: TGCGCCAGCAGAACGGGACTAGTATTCTACGAGCAGTACTTC.

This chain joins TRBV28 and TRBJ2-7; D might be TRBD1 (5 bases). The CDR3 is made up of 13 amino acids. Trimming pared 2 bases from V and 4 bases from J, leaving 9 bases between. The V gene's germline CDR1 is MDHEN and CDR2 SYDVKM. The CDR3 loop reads CASSLTGGYEQYF. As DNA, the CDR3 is TGTGCCAGCAGTTTAACAGGCGGATACGAGCAGTACTTC.

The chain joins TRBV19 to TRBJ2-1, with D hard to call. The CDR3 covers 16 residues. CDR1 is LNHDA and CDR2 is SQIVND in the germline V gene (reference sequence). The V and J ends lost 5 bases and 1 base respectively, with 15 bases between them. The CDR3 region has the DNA TGTGCCAGTAGTCCCCCAGCGCTCCTATCCTACAATGAGCAGTTCTTC. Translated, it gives CASSPPALLSYNEQFF.

The CDR3 bases are TGTGCCAGCTCCCCGCCGGGAGGAGAAGAGACCCAGTACTTC. It encodes CASSPPGGEETQYF. The rearrangement joins TRBV18 to TRBJ2-5; TRBD2 aligns across 7 bases. The CDR3 is made up of 14 amino acids. The J segment lost 3 bases and the V segment lost 6 bases, leaving 7 bases of the junction unmatched. Germline V gives CDR1 KGHSH, CDR2 LQKENI. Based on the CDR3 plus reference TRBV18 and TRBJ2-5, the full variable domain is NAGVMQNPRHLVRRRGQEARLRCSPMKGHSHVYWYRQLPEEGLKFMVYLQKENIIDESGMPKERFSAEFPKEGPSILRIQQVVRGDSAAYFCASSPPGGEETQYFGPGTRLLVL.

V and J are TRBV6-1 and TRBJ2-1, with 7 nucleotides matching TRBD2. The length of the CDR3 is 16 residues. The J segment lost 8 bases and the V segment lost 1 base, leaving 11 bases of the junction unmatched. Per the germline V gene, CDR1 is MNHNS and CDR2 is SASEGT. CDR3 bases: TGTGCCAGCAGTGAAGGGGGAGGGGTCGTGATATATGAGCAGTTCTTC. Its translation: CASSEGGGVVIYEQFF.

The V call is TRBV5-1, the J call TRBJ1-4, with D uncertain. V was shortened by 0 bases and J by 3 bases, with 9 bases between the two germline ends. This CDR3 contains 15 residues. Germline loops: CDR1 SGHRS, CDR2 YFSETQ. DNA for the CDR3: TGCGCCAGCAGCTTGGGAGGCCGGGCTAATGAAAAACTGTTTTTT. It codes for CASSLGGRANEKLFF.

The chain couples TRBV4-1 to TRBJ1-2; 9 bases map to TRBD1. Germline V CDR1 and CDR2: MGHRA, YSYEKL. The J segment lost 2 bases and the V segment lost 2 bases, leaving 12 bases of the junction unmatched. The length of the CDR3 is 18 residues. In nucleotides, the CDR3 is TGCGCCAGCAGCCAACCTACCCGGGACAGGGTTTTAAACTATGGCTACACCTTC. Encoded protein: CASSQPTRDRVLNYGYTF.

CDR3 amino acids: CASSSPPGGDEKLFF. The CDR3 DNA reads as TGTGCCAGCAGTTCTCCCCCGGGGGGTGACGAAAAACTGTTTTTT. The J gene is TRBJ1-4, the V gene TRBV28, with a possible D match to TRBD1 (5 bases). The CDR3 is 15 residues long. The V end lost 4 bases, the J end lost 8 bases, and 17 bases lay between the germline ends. From germline, CDR1 is MDHEN and CDR2 SYDVKM.

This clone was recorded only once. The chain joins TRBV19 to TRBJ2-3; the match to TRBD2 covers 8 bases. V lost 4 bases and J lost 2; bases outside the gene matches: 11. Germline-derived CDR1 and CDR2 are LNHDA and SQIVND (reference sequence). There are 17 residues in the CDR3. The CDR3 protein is CASSNPWGGGYTDTQYF. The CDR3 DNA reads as TGTGCCAGTAGTAACCCCTGGGGCGGGGGGTACACAGATACGCAGTATTTT.

CDR3 protein: CASSTRTGVNQPQHF. CDR3 DNA sequence: TGTGCCAGCAGCACTAGGACAGGGGTCAATCAGCCCCAGCATTTT. The rearrangement uses TRBV7-2 and TRBJ1-5, with 9 bases that match TRBD1. V shed 5 bases, J shed 3 bases, and the junction held 5 bases outside the gene matches. The CDR3 consists of 15 residues. CDR1 SGHTA and CDR2 FQGNSA come from the germline V gene. Using reference TRBV7-2 and TRBJ1-5 for the parts outside the CDR3, the full variable domain is GAGVSQSPSNKVTEKGKDVELRCDPISGHTALYWYRQSLGQGLEFLIYFQGNSAPDKSGLPSDRFSAERTGGSVSTLTIQRTQQEDSAVYLCASSTRTGVNQPQHFGDGTRLSIL.

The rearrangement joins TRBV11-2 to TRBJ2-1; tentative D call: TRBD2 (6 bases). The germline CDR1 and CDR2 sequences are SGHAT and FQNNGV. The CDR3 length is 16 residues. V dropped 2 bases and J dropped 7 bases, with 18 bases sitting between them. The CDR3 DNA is TGTGCCAGCAGCTTACTTTCGGGAGTGGCACTGAATGAGCAGTTCTTC. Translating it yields CASSLLSGVALNEQFF.

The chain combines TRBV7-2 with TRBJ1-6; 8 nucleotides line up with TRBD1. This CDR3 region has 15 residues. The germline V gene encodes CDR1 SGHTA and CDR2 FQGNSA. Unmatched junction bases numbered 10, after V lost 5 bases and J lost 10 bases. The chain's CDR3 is CASSPKQGGGSPLHF. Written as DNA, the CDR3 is TGTGCCAGCAGCCCGAAACAGGGGGGTGGGTCACCCCTCCACTTT.

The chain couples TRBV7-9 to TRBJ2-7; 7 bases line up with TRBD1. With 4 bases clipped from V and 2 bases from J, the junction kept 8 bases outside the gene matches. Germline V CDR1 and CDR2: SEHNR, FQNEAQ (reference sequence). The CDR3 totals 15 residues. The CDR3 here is CASSSRQGYPYEQYF. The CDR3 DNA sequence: TGTGCCAGCAGCTCCCGACAGGGCTACCCCTACGAGCAGTACTTC. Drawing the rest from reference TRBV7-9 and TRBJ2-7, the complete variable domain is DTGVSQNPRHKITKRGQNVTFRCDPISEHNRLYWYRQTLGQGPEFLTYFQNEAQLEKSRLLSDRFSAERPKGSFSTLEIQRTEQGDSAMYLCASSSRQGYPYEQYFGPGTRLTVT.

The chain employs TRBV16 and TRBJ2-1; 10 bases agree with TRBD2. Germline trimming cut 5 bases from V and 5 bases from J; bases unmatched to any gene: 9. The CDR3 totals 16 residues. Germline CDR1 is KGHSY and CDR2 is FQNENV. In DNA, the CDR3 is TGTGCCAGCAGCTCACGACTAGCGGGTGGAAACAATGAGCAGTTCTTC. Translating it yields CASSSRLAGGNNEQFF. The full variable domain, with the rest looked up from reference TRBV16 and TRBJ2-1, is GEEVAQTPKHLVRGEGQKAKLYCAPIKGHSYVFWYQQVLKNEFKFLISFQNENVFDETGMPKERFSAKCLPNSPCSLEIQATKLEDSAVYFCASSSRLAGGNNEQFFGPGTRLTVL.

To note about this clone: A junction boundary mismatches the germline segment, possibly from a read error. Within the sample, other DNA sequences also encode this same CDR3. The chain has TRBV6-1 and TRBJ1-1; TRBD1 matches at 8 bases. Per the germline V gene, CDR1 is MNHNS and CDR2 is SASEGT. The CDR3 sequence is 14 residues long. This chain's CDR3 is CASSTTGGQTEAFF. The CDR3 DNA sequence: TGTGCCAGCAGTACTACAGGGGGTCAAACTGAGGCTTTCTTT.

CDR3 coding DNA: TGCGCCAGCAGCTTGACACTAGCCGGTGGGGAGCTGTTTTTT. Translating it yields CASSLTLAGGELFF. V gene TRBV5-1 combines with J gene TRBJ2-2; maybe TRBD2 (6 bases). The CDR3 totals 14 residues. V lost 1 base and J lost 8, with 12 bases in between. Germline CDR1 and CDR2: SGHRS and YFSETQ.

The CDR3 DNA is TGTGCCAGCAGCGTCAGGGGCAACTACGAGCAGTACTTC. This sequence encodes CASSVRGNYEQYF. The chain carries TRBV9 and TRBJ2-7, with D maybe TRBD1 (6 bases). V lost 2 bases and J lost 3, with 9 bases in between. Germline loops: CDR1 SGDLS, CDR2 YYNGEE. This CDR3 spans 13 amino acids. The full variable domain, in which reference TRBV9 and TRBJ2-7 provide the parts outside the CDR3, is DSGVTQTPKHLITATGQRVTLRCSPRSGDLSVYWYQQSLDQGLQFLIQYYNGEERAKGNILERFSAQQFPDLHSELNLSSLELGDSALYFCASSVRGNYEQYFGPGTRLTVT.

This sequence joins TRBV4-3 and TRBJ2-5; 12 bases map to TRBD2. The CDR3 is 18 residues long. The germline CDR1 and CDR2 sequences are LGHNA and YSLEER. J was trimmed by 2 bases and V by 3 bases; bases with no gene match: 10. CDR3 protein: CASSQTIPSGGGQETQYF. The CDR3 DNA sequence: TGCGCCAGCAGCCAGACCATCCCTAGCGGGGGGGGACAAGAGACCCAGTACTTC.

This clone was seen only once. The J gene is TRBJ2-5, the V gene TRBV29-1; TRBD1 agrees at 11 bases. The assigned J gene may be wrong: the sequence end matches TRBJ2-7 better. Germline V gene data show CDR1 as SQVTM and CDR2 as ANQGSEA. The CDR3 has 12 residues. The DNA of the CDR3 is TGCAGCGCTGGGACAGGGGGCTACGAGCAGTACTTC. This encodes CSAGTGGYEQYF.

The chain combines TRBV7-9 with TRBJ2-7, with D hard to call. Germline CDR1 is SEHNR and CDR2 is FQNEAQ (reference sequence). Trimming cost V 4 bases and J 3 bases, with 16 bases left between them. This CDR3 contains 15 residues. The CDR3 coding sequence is TGTGCCAGCAGCTACATTTCGTCCCCCAGCTACGAGCAGTACTTC. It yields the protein CASSYISSPSYEQYF.

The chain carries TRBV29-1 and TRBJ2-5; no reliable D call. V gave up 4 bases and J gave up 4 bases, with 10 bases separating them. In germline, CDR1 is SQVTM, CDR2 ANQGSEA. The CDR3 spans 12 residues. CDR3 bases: TGCAGCGTTGTCGGTAGGAGAGAGACCCAGTACTTC. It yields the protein CSVVGRRETQYF.

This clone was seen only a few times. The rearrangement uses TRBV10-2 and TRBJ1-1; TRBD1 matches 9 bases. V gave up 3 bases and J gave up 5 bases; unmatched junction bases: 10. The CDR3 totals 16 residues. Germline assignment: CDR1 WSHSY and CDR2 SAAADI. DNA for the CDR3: TGCGCCAGCAGTGACTTTTCGGACAGGGGTGGGACTGAAGCTTTCTTT. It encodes CASSDFSDRGGTEAFF.